This TCR beta chain was retrieved from a study of blood T cell repertoires in COVID-19. Study in general: There were acute and convalescent COVID-19 samples, and they came from the United States, Italy and Spain.

The CDR3 loop spans 16 amino acids. Germline-derived CDR1 and CDR2 are SGHRS and YFSETQ. J lost 6 bases, V lost 3 bases, and 5 bases had no gene match. This table comes from immunoSEQ multiplex PCR, and its TCRdb copy is limited to in-frame clones, with some not included. The table shows about 87,000 clones, with around 87% occurring only once. This TCR was sampled from an elderly woman with acute or convalescent COVID-19. The chain is built from TRBV5-1 and TRBJ1-6; TRBD1 matches 11 bases. The sequencing sample was made of peripheral blood. The CDR3: CASSSSGTGGNSPLHF. In DNA, the CDR3 is TGCGCCAGCAGCTCGTCCGGGACAGGGGGTAATTCACCCCTCCACTTT.